This T cell receptor beta chain stems from a study of tissue T cells after allogeneic stem cell transplantation. Study-level findings and limits: Motif-based clustering found tissue-specific repertoire signatures shared across patients, though few clones were shared. Limitations included a small, clinically heterogeneous cohort and limited sampling depth.

Turning to this clone: The antigen is not known. A junction boundary mismatches the germline segment, possibly from a read error.

Clones were read by immunoSEQ multiplex PCR, and TCRdb kept only the in-frame ones, dropping some. The sample holds roughly 30,000 clones; 85% are singletons and the top ten take 3.5% to 4.5%. Per the germline V gene, CDR1 is SSHAT and CDR2 is FNYEAQ (reference sequence). This CDR3 comprises 10 residues. This sample comprised blood, obtained before transplantation. The rearrangement joins TRBV7-7 to TRBJ1-2; no clear D gene. This clonotype was sampled from a woman between 18 and 49 years old who later had graft-versus-host disease after an allogeneic stem cell transplant. The CDR3: CASTGWGYTF. The DNA for the CDR3 is TGTGCTAGCACCGGCTGGGGCTACACCTTC. The whole variable domain, remainder taken from reference TRBV7-7 and TRBJ1-2, is GAGVSQSPRYKVTKRGQDVTLRCDPISSHATLYWYQQALGQGPEFLTYFNYEAQPDKSGLPSDRFSAERPEGSISTLTIQRTEQRDSAMYRCASTGWGYTFGSGTRLTVV.